The following is a T cell receptor beta chain sequence with its context. The antigen is unknown. Constant-segment-primed 5'RACE gave TCR alpha and TCR beta cDNA libraries with sample barcodes and UMIs. TCRdb reprocessed the 5' RACE reads with MiXCR, giving one entry per CDR3 protein. The profile covers fewer than 500,000 distinct CDR3 sequences, with approximately 23% appearing a single time and under 15% taken by the ten largest. The entry originates in a study of T-cell memory formation after mild COVID-19. Study outcomes and limitations: Shrinking CD4+ clones resided mostly in CM and EM, and CD8+ ones in EMRA.

CDR3 length: 13 residues. Germline V gives CDR1 DFQATT, CDR2 SNEGSKA (reference sequence). Trimming took off 3 bases at V and 7 bases at J, with 16 bases between the two ends. The sequence derives from an adult woman who had mild COVID-19 (a few samples of this study predate the infection). Cell type and time point are not known. The rearrangement joins TRBV20-1 to TRBJ2-7; perhaps TRBD2 as D (5 bases). The sequenced sample consisted of PBMCs or a T cell subset sorted from them (not recorded which). CDR3 amino acids: CSASLPALGEQYF. In nucleotides, the CDR3 is TGCAGTGCTAGCCTTCCGGCACTAGGGGAGCAGTACTTC.